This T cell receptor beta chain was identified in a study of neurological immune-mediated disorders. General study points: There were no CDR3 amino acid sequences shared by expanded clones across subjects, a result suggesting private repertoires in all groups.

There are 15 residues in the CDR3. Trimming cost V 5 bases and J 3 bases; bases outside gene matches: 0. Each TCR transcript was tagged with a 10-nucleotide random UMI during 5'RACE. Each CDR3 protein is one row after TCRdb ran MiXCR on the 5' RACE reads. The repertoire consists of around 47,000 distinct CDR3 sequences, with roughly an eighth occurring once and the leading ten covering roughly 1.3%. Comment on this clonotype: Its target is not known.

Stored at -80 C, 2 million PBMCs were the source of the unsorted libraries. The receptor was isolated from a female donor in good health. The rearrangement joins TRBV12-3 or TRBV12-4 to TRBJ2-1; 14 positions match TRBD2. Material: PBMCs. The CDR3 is CASSGTSGGYNEQFF. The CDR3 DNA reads TGTGCCAGCAGTGGGACTAGCGGGGGCTACAATGAGCAGTTCTTC.